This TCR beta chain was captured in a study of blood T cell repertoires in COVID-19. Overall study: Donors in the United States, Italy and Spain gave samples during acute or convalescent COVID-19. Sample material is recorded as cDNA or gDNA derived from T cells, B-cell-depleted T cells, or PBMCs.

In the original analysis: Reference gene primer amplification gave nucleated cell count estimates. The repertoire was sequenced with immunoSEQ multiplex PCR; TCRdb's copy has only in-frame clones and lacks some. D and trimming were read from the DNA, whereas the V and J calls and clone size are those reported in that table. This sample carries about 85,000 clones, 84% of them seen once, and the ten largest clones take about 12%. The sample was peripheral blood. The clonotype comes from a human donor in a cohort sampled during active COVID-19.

CDR3 region: CASSLGKQGDEQYF. CDR3 bases: TGTGCCAGCAGCTTGGGTAAACAGGGGGACGAGCAGTACTTC. The chain has TRBV7-3 and TRBJ2-7; 8 nucleotides match TRBD1. V dropped 3 bases and J dropped 5; count of bases not matched to a gene: 6. This CDR3 spans 14 amino acids. Per germline, CDR1 SGHTA and CDR2 FQGTGA.